The 9 T cell receptor beta chains listed next were all sequenced from one sample in a study of blood T cell repertoires in COVID-19. Produced via immunoSEQ multiplex PCR; TCRdb's table is partial and in-frame only. The sample carries about 210,000 clones, about 88% recorded once. Sequencing was performed on peripheral blood. All receptors come from a man in his 70s with acute or convalescent COVID-19.

The genes are TRBV4-3 and TRBJ2-1; 13 positions agree with TRBD2. V trimming: 2 bases; J trimming: 8 bases; junction bases outside the gene matches: 9. The CDR3 runs 17 residues. Looked up from germline, CDR1 is LGHNA and CDR2 is YSLEER. CDR3 DNA: TGCGCCAGCAGCCAAATGGCGGGGACTAGCGGGAAACATGAGCAGTTCTTC. Translated: CASSQMAGTSGKHEQFF.

The chain uses TRBV28 and TRBJ2-2; perhaps TRBD1 as D (6 bases). The ends were cut back, 7 bases at V and 7 bases at J, with 10 bases in the middle. The CDR3 runs to 12 residues. Germline V CDR1 and CDR2: MDHEN, SYDVKM. In DNA form, the CDR3 reads TGTGCCAGCACAACAGGGTTCGGGGAGCTGTTTTTT. Encoded protein: CASTTGFGELFF.

The rearrangement joins TRBV7-2 to TRBJ2-7; 7 bases fit TRBD2. CDR1 and CDR2 (germline): SGHTA, FQGNSA. The length of the CDR3 is 15 residues. V was clipped by 4 bases and J by 2 bases; unmatched bases: 8. This CDR3 reads CASSSPGAGAYEQYF. The CDR3 coding sequence is TGTGCCAGCAGCTCCCCTGGGGCGGGAGCCTACGAGCAGTACTTC.

V usage is TRBV6-5 and J usage is TRBJ2-7; 14 bases align to TRBD2. The CDR3 has 15 amino acids. With V trimmed by 6 bases and J by 6 bases, 7 bases remained unmatched. Germline V gene sequence: CDR1 MNHEY, CDR2 SVGAGI. CDR3 sequence: CASSKTSGRASEQYF. The CDR3 bases are TGTGCCAGCAGCAAGACTAGCGGGAGGGCCTCCGAGCAGTACTTC.

The V gene is TRBV15, the J gene TRBJ2-5; weak D call: TRBD1 (5 bases). This CDR3 is built from 14 residues. Germline V gene lookup returns CDR1 LNHNV and CDR2 YYDKDF (reference sequence). Trimming removed 0 bases at V and 1 base at J, with 6 bases between. CDR3 DNA sequence: TGTGCCACCAGCAGAGACCAGGGCCAAGAGACCCAGTACTTC. Translation gives CATSRDQGQETQYF. The full variable domain, in which reference TRBV15 and TRBJ2-5 provide the parts outside the CDR3, is DAMVIQNPRYQVTQFGKPVTLSCSQTLNHNVMYWYQQKSSQAPKLLFHYYDKDFNNEADTPDNFQSRRPNTSFCFLDIRSPGLGDTAMYLCATSRDQGQETQYFGPGTRLLVL.

V is TRBV5-4 and J is TRBJ2-3; TRBD1 matches at 11 bases. Germline-derived CDR1 and CDR2 are SGHNT and YYREEE (reference sequence). V was pared by 4 bases and J by 4 bases, with 5 bases of the junction left unmatched. The CDR3 is 15 amino acids. The CDR3 region has the DNA TGTGCCAGCAGCGGCGGGACAGGGGGTGCAGATACGCAGTATTTT. Amino acids: CASSGGTGGADTQYF.

The chain uses TRBV28 and TRBJ1-5; D is perhaps TRBD1 (5 bases). The CDR3 has 13 amino acids. The V gene's germline CDR1 is MDHEN and CDR2 SYDVKM. Trimming stripped 6 bases from V and 5 bases from J, with 11 bases between. In DNA, the CDR3 is TGTGCCAGCAGCCTTATCAGGGATCAGCCCCAGCATTTT. It is translated as CASSLIRDQPQHF.

V is TRBV28 and J is TRBJ1-6, with unresolved D. Trimming took off 5 bases at V and 11 bases at J, with 16 bases between the two ends. Germline V lookup: CDR1 MDHEN, CDR2 SYDVKM. The CDR3 length is 14 residues. The CDR3 here is CASSVTGRTTPLHF. The CDR3 DNA is TGTGCCAGCAGTGTCACCGGGAGAACGACACCCCTCCACTTT.

The chain links TRBV4-1 to TRBJ1-2; D remains ambiguous. CDR3 length: 14 amino acids. Germline loops: CDR1 MGHRA, CDR2 YSYEKL. The germline V and J ends were trimmed by 1 base and 11 bases, with 17 bases remaining between them. The chain's CDR3 is CASSQGQHMVGYTF. In DNA, the CDR3 is TGCGCCAGCAGCCAAGGACAACATATGGTAGGATACACCTTC.